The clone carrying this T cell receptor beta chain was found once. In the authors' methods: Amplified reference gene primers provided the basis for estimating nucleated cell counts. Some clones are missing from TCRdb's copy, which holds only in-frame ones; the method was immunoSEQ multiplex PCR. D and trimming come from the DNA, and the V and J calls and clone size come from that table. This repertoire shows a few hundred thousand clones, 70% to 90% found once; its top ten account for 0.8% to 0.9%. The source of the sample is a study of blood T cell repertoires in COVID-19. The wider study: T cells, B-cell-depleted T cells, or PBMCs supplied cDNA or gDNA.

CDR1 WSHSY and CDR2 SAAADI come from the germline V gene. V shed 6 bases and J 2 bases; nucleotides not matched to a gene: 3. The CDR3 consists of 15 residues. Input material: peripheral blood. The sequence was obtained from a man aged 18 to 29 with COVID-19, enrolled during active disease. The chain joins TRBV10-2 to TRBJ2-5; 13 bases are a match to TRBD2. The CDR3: CASRGTSGAQETQYF. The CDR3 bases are TGCGCCAGCAGAGGGACTAGCGGGGCGCAAGAGACCCAGTACTTC.